Listed below are T cell receptor beta chains from one sample, sequenced in a study of blood T cells in healthy people across ages. TCRdb re-called the 5' RACE reads with MiXCR, one entry per CDR3 protein. The table records about 800,000 distinct CDR3 sequences, roughly 25% of them present only once. The sample was also linked to a second study, of T cells of mothers and their children.

Sequenced sample: blood. Every receptor here comes from a boy between 10 and 17 years old in good health. Both conserved end residues are part of each CDR3. Fields, in order: clone size, J gene, D gene, V gene, CDR3 DNA, CDR3 protein. D genes are given only for firm matches. Not all rows give a size; the values are once, few, many and, for expanded clones, a class.

few | TRBJ2-7 | TRBD1 | TRBV7-9 | TGTGCCAGCAGCTTACGACAGGGTGGGGGCGGCTACGAGCAGTACTTC | CASSLRQGGGGYEQYF
. | TRBJ2-5 | . | TRBV20-1 | TGCAGTGCTAGAGAAGTGGGGTCCGAGACCCAGTACTTC | CSAREVGSETQYF
. | TRBJ2-2 | TRBD2 | TRBV4-2 | TGTGCCAGCAGCCAAGATTTTGGCGGGAGGAACGGGGAGCTGTTTTTT | CASSQDFGGRNGELFF
few | TRBJ2-7 | . | TRBV28 | TGCGCCAGCAGTTTTGAAGGTCGAGCGGGTAGCTCCTACGAGCAGTACTTC | CASSFEGRAGSSYEQYF
few | TRBJ2-7 | . | TRBV21-1 | TGTGCCAGCCCCCGGGGGGGTGGGGAGCAGTACTTC | CASPRGGGEQYF
many | TRBJ2-7 | TRBD2 | TRBV15 | TGTGCCACCAGCAGAGATATGGGACTAGATTACGAGCAGTACTTC | CATSRDMGLDYEQYF
few | TRBJ2-7 | TRBD2 | TRBV5-1 | TGCGCCAGCAGCTTGAGAGCGACTAGCGGGGGGAGCTACGAGCAGTACTTC | CASSLRATSGGSYEQYF
few | TRBJ1-2 | . | TRBV7-2 | TGTGCCAGCAGCTGGGACGGAGATGCTAACTATGGCTACACCTTC | CASSWDGDANYGYTF
few | TRBJ2-7 | . | TRBV18 | TGTGCCAGCTCCAGGACGGAGAGGTCCGAGCAGTACTTC | CASSRTERSEQYF
many | TRBJ2-7 | . | TRBV4-3 | TGCGCCAGCAGCCAAGACAGGGGCGACGAGCAGTACTTC | CASSQDRGDEQYF
few | TRBJ2-1 | . | TRBV5-5 | TGTGCCAGCAGCCCCAGGGCGAAGAGCTCCTACAATGAGCAGTTCTTC | CASSPRAKSSYNEQFF
. | TRBJ2-1 | . | TRBV7-3 | TGTGCCAGCAGCACGGGAGCGGGCTCCTACAATGAGCAGTTCTTC | CASSTGAGSYNEQFF
. | TRBJ1-4 | . | TRBV4-3 | TGCGCCAGCAGCCAAGATTCACAGAGGCCCGAAAAACTGTTTTTT | CASSQDSQRPEKLFF
. | TRBJ2-3 | . | TRBV20-1 | TGCAGTGCTTCCCACGACGGCCGGAGAAGCACAGATACGCAGTATTTT | CSASHDGRRSTDTQYF
few | TRBJ2-1 | . | TRBV4-3 | TGCGCCAGCAGCCAAGATAGCGATCCCTACAATGAGCAGTTCTTC | CASSQDSDPYNEQFF
. | TRBJ2-7 | . | TRBV6-6 | TGTGCCAGCACCATGGGCACTCCAACCGAGCAGTACTTC | CASTMGTPTEQYF
few | TRBJ2-1 | . | TRBV21-1 | TGTGCCAGCACCACGCCCGGGGGGCCTGGGGGCAATGAGCAGTTCTTC | CASTTPGGPGGNEQFF
. | TRBJ2-1 | TRBD1 | TRBV12-3/TRBV12-4 | TGTGCCAGCAGCTGGGACAGCGACAATGAGCAGTTCTTC | CASSWDSDNEQFF
. | TRBJ2-7 | . | TRBV6-6 | TGTGCCAGCAGTTTTACCGGGCCCACACCTTCCGAGCAGTACTTC | CASSFTGPTPSEQYF
few | TRBJ2-3 | TRBD2 | TRBV18 | TGTGCCAGCTCACCACAGGGACTAGCGGGTGGCACAGATACGCAGTATTTT | CASSPQGLAGGTDTQYF
few | TRBJ1-1 | . | TRBV7-2 | TGTGCCAGCACCAACAGGGTGGGGAACACTGAAGCTTTCTTT | CASTNRVGNTEAFF
. | TRBJ2-5 | . | TRBV6-5 | TGTGCCAGCAGTTACTACGGGGCCGCCAGGGGAGAGACCCAGTACTTC | CASSYYGAARGETQYF
. | TRBJ1-5 | . | TRBV28 | TGTGCCAGCAGTTTCTCCCCCGGATGGGGGGCCAATCAGCCCCAGCATTTT | CASSFSPGWGANQPQHF
. | TRBJ2-1 | TRBD1 | TRBV12-3/TRBV12-4 | TGTGCCACCGGAGGCAGGGGGCTCTACAATGAGCAGTTCTTC | CATGGRGLYNEQFF
few | TRBJ2-2 | . | TRBV24-1 | TGTGCCATCGAGGTGCCCGGGATCAACACCGGGGAGCTGTTTTTT | CAIEVPGINTGELFF
. | TRBJ2-2 | . | TRBV28 | TGTGCCAGCAGTTTACCCGGAGGTAGTATGGCCGGGGAGCTGTTTTTT | CASSLPGGSMAGELFF